This T cell receptor beta chain emerged from a study of blood T cell repertoires in COVID-19. Study-level background: The cDNA or gDNA used as material had been derived from T cells, B-cell-depleted T cells, or PBMCs.

Some clones are missing from TCRdb's copy, which holds only in-frame ones; the method was immunoSEQ multiplex PCR. The sample shows about 64,000 clones, 85% to 90% of them seen only once. CDR3 length equals 17 residues. Germline CDR1 is LGHDT and CDR2 is YNNKEL (reference sequence). Trimming shortened V by 0 bases and J by 1 base, and 15 bases separated the two germline ends. Individuals drawn from approximately 26 US areas were roughly 18 to 89 years old. The chain has TRBV3-1 (or the pseudogene TRBV3-2) and TRBJ2-5; possible D gene TRBD2, 5 bases. This sequence was found in a woman aged 40 to 50 who had recovered from COVID-19. Sequenced material: PBMCs or T cells enriched from blood (not recorded which). As DNA, the CDR3 is TGTGCCAGCAGCCAAGAATTATCGGGAATGATCCAAGAGACCCAGTACTTC. This translates into CASSQELSGMIQETQYF.